The following is a T cell receptor (beta chain) sequence with its context. This clonotype was seen more than once but under ten times. Its antigen is currently not known. Nothing much larger sits one base from this clone, and base qualities are not available. The entry originates in a study of T cells in Graves' hyperthyroidism and ophthalmopathy (dated by TCRdb to between 2018 and 2021). Some background on the complete study: Peripheral blood samples were taken at initial diagnosis, before any treatment was given. To identify TCR V-J signatures that set the groups apart, the researchers used a discovery cohort of 100 patients, made up of roughly 45 with Graves' ophthalmopathy and approximately 57 with stable Graves' hyperthyroidism. Prospective prediction of ophthalmopathy was tested in an independent validation cohort consisting of roughly 19 hyperthyroidism patients and around 16 patients who later progressed to ophthalmopathy. The approximately 100 discovery patients were randomly split 7:3 into training and test sets. In addition, the study compared T-cell repertoires in thyroid tissue and in blood from roughly six Graves' hyperthyroidism patients. After blood sampling, hyperthyroidism patients were treated with methimazole at a starting dose of 30 mg daily, and ophthalmopathy patients were treated with high-dose intravenous methylprednisolone. The paper describes TCR Vbeta CDR3 sequencing of more than 120 peripheral blood samples, made up of some 42 ophthalmopathy patients, 70 to 75 hyperthyroidism patients and 17 progressor patients. Results and caveats for the whole study, not just this receptor: In validation, the model predicted progression to ophthalmopathy with over 65% sensitivity and around 72% specificity, a median of 6.5 months before onset. Sample size was not statistically predetermined, and investigators were not blinded to group allocation. Ophthalmopathy was separated from stable hyperthyroidism by a 13 V-J signature model, with around 90% sensitivity and approximately 81% specificity obtained in cross-validation and 80%/75% obtained in testing. Blood samples also contained most of the expanded thyroid clonotypes (frequency above 0.001), which suggests that blood repertoires may reflect thyroid immune responses.

Stable Graves' hyperthyroidism was defined as the absence of progression to ophthalmopathy over 18 months of follow-up. The hyperthyroidism patients were between 18 and 65 years old and newly diagnosed, with a disease duration of less than 2 months. Patients with uncontrolled infections, other autoimmune diseases, pregnancy or lactation were excluded. Diagnoses relied on clinical symptoms, serum thyroxine and TRAb, thyroid ultrasound and orbital computed tomography. Ficoll-Paque density gradient centrifugation was used to isolate PBMCs from under 11 ml of fresh peripheral blood. Total RNA was extracted using Trizol reagent, and RNA quality was assessed on an Agilent 2100 Bioanalyzer. The TCR beta CDR3 regions were amplified from the RNA transcripts. The TCR CDR3 was subjected to a first round of RT-PCR using the HTBI primer set and the Qiagen OneStep RT-PCR kit. Libraries were constructed in a second round of multiplex PCR, after which size selection and purification were performed. Paired-end sequencing of the libraries was performed with 100 bp reads on an Illumina HiSeq2000. For the original study's pipeline: SOAPnuke was used to process the raw data, removing reads that contained adapters or uncalled bases, had a mean Phred below 15, or lacked an exact match to the constant primer or identifier. COPE v1.2.5 was used to merge the high-quality paired reads, and each unique nucleotide sequence was defined as a clonotype. MiTCR v1.1 was used to align the clonotypes against IMGT TRBV, TRBD and TRBJ reference segments. The analysis included only V-J combinations with a frequency above 0.0001, which together covered around 99% of the repertoires. The TCS score was defined as the ratio of F50 (clonal expansion) to E x V (chaos), calculated using BLOSUM62-based TCRdist between CDR3 peptides within each V-J. Welch's t-statistics and random forest reduced 514 V-J features to roughly 13, which were used in a naive Bayes classifier (R e1071). Thyroid-blood repertoire similarity was quantified with the Morisita-Horn index. The public reads were reanalyzed by TCRdb: fastp trimming at Q25, MiXCR alignment, in-frame beta chains only. CDR3 protein sequences are deduplicated, and each keeps its most common genes and DNA. For this entry, the V and J calls and clone size follow TCRdb and not the study's own pipeline. This sample is represented by around 800,000 distinct CDR3 sequences; roughly 40% of them were singletons. The ten biggest clones cover more than 7% of the sample.

CDR1 and CDR2, looked up from the germline V gene, are LGHNA and YNFKEQ. Reading from cysteine to phenylalanine, the CDR3 counts 15 amino acids. Only CDR3 DNA is held: 45 bases, read in frame from base 1. The V end loses 0 bases and the J end loses 2 bases, and a stretch of 10 bases separates them. The receptor chain draws on TRBV4-2 and TRBJ1-1, with the D gene uncertain. The specimen sequenced was blood. This TCR was sampled from a man aged 18 to 29 with Graves' hyperthyroidism. The base sequence is TGTGCCAGCAGCCAAGATCTGGGCAGCAACACTGAAGCTTTCTTT. It encodes CASSQDLGSNTEAFF.